The clone carrying this T cell receptor beta chain was observed a handful of times. The sample is drawn from a study of T cell responses to AZD1222 COVID-19 vaccine. Measured with immunoSEQ multiplex PCR; TCRdb has only the in-frame clones, and not every one. The sample has over 150,000 clones; approximately 87% are singletons. This CDR3 contains 13 residues. J was trimmed by 5 bases and V by 3 bases; bases with no gene match: 2. Germline values: CDR1 KGHDR, CDR2 SFDVKD. This rearrangement joins TRBV24-1 to TRBJ1-1, with 7 bases aligning to TRBD1. Sample: peripheral blood, taken 28 days after the second AZD1222 dose. This sequence originates from an adult who received the AZD1222 COVID-19 vaccine. The CDR3 coding sequence is TGTGCCACCAGTGATCGACAGGGTACTGAAGCTTTCTTT. Amino acids: CATSDRQGTEAFF.